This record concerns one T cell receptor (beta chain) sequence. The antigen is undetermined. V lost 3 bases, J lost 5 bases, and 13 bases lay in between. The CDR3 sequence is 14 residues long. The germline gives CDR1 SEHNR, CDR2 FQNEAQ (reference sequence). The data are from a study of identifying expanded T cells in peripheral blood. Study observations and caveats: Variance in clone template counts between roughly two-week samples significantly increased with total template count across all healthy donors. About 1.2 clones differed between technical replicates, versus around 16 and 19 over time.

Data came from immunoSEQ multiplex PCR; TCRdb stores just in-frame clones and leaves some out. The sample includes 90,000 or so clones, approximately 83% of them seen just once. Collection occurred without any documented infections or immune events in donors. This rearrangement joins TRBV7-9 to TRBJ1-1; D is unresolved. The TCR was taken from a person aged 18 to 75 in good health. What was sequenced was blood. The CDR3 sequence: CASSLANGGTEAFF. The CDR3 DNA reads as TGTGCCAGCAGCTTGGCTAACGGTGGGACTGAAGCTTTCTTT.